Presented here are 22 T cell receptor beta chains from one specimen sequenced in a study of OX40 agonist ivuxolimab in advanced cancers. Using immunoSEQ multiplex PCR, the repertoire was profiled, and TCRdb retains in-frame clones only, with some absent. The sample comprises approximately 83,000 clones, approximately 81% of which are singletons, and over 3.5% rests with the top ten. Sequenced here: CD4+ or CD8+ T cells sorted from blood, sampled in a trial of the OX40 agonist ivuxolimab. The receptor source for this set is an adult with an advanced solid tumor such as melanoma, head and neck, liver or kidney cancer.

The chain joins TRBV9 to TRBJ1-4, with D maybe TRBD1 (5 bases). CDR3 length: 15 amino acids. Deletions cut 4 bases from V and 8 bases from J, with 18 bases between. Germline CDR1 SGDLS, CDR2 YYNGEE. The CDR3 DNA follows: TGTGCCAGCAGCCCAAAGACAGCGGGATTCGAAAAACTGTTTTTT. It specifies CASSPKTAGFEKLFF.

The V and J genes are TRBV9 and TRBJ2-5; 7 bases are shared with TRBD1. V trimming: 1 base; J trimming: 5 bases; junction bases outside the gene matches: 5. CDR3 size: 14 residues. The germline gives CDR1 SGDLS, CDR2 YYNGEE. DNA for the CDR3: TGTGCCAGCAGCGTAACCCGGACAGGCGAGACCCAGTACTTC. Protein: CASSVTRTGETQYF.

The chain combines TRBV11-3 with TRBJ2-1; 11 positions agree with TRBD2. In germline, CDR1 is SGHNT, CDR2 YENEEA. The J segment lost 8 bases and the V segment lost 1 base, leaving 7 bases of the junction unmatched. The CDR3 sequence is 16 residues long. The DNA for the CDR3 is TGTGCCAGCAGCTTAGGCCTAGCGGGAGGTCGAGATGAGCAGTTCTTC. The encoded protein is CASSLGLAGGRDEQFF.

In its sample, this clone was seen once. This chain uses TRBV19 with TRBJ1-1; 8 nucleotides agree with TRBD1. The CDR3 loop spans 15 amino acids. CDR1 is LNHDA and CDR2 is SQIVND in the germline V gene (reference sequence). V trimming: 5 bases; J trimming: 7 bases; junction bases outside the gene matches: 12. In nucleotides, the CDR3 is TGTGCCAGTAGTTTTTGGACAGGGAAGGTGGATGAAGCTTTCTTT. Its translation is CASSFWTGKVDEAFF. The complete variable domain, with remaining parts taken from reference TRBV19 and TRBJ1-1, reads DGGITQSPKYLFRKEGQNVTLSCEQNLNHDAMYWYRQDPGQGLRLIYYSQIVNDFQKGDIAEGYSVSREKKESFPLTVTSAQKNPTAFYLCASSFWTGKVDEAFFGQGTRLTVV.

The V call is TRBV7-2, the J call TRBJ2-3; 7 bases align to TRBD2. CDR3 size: 14 residues. Germline V gene sequence: CDR1 SGHTA, CDR2 FQGNSA. Trimming removed 5 bases from V and 2 bases from J; junction bases left unmatched: 4. CDR3 loop: CASSPSGATDTQYF. The CDR3 DNA reads TGTGCCAGCAGCCCGAGCGGGGCCACAGATACGCAGTATTTT.

A few counts support this clone. The chain recombines TRBV5-4 with TRBJ1-2; no reliable D call. This CDR3 has 14 residues. Germline loops: CDR1 SGHNT, CDR2 YYREEE (reference sequence). Trimming removed 7 bases from V and 5 bases from J, with 18 bases in between. CDR3 residues: CASHQGSGYYGYTF. CDR3 bases: TGTGCCAGCCATCAAGGGAGCGGTTATTATGGCTACACCTTC.

The rearrangement joins TRBV6-5 to TRBJ2-7; 7 bases line up with TRBD2. Germline V CDR1 and CDR2: MNHEY, SVGAGI. Unmatched junction bases numbered 9, after V lost 5 bases and J lost 2 bases. The CDR3 extends over 15 amino acids. The DNA of the CDR3 is TGTGCCAGCAGTCCCCATCGGAGCGGGGCCTACGAGCAGTACTTC. This codes for CASSPHRSGAYEQYF.

The chain employs TRBV25-1 and TRBJ2-6; D may be TRBD2 (5 bases). V lost 2 bases and J lost 0, with 11 bases in between. Germline-derived CDR1 and CDR2 are MGHDK and SYGVNS. This CDR3 has 17 residues. The CDR3 nucleotides read TGTGCCAGCAGTGAAGGACTCAACCGCTCTGGGGCCAACGTCCTGACTTTC. This codes for CASSEGLNRSGANVLTF.

The chain joins TRBV29-1 to TRBJ1-2; maybe TRBD1 (5 bases). CDR3 size: 14 residues. Germline-derived CDR1 and CDR2 are SQVTM and ANQGSEA. Trimming pared 3 bases from V and 2 bases from J, leaving 13 bases between. The CDR3 DNA reads as TGCAGCGTTGACAGGGAGCCTTTAAACTATGGCTACACCTTC. Protein: CSVDREPLNYGYTF.

This clone was detected once. V usage is TRBV27 and J usage is TRBJ1-6; D call uncertain. Per the germline V gene, CDR1 is MNHEY and CDR2 is SMNVEV (reference sequence). The CDR3 has 17 residues. The ends were cut back, 2 bases at V and 0 bases at J, with 11 bases in the middle. The CDR3 loop reads CASSLTRGSSYNSPLHF. The CDR3 coding sequence is TGTGCCAGCAGTTTAACTCGTGGGAGCTCCTATAATTCACCCCTCCACTTT.

The chain is built from TRBV6-1 and TRBJ1-2, with 8 bases aligning to TRBD1. V lost 2 bases to trimming and J lost 2 bases; unmatched junction nucleotides: 4. The CDR3 contains 15 residues. Germline V gene lookup returns CDR1 MNHNS and CDR2 SASEGT. CDR3 DNA sequence: TGTGCCAGCAGTGAAAGAGGACAGGGAAACTATGGCTACACCTTC. This sequence encodes CASSERGQGNYGYTF.

The table lists this clone with a few counts. The CDR3 loop reads CASSDYLGRTQGNEKLFF. The CDR3, as DNA: TGTGCCAGTAGTGATTATCTGGGACGCACCCAGGGTAATGAAAAACTGTTTTTT. V usage is TRBV19 and J usage is TRBJ1-4, with D perhaps TRBD1 (5 bases). This CDR3 has 18 amino acids. V gave up 5 bases and J gave up 4 bases, with 23 bases separating them. Germline values: CDR1 LNHDA, CDR2 SQIVND (reference sequence).

The V and J genes are TRBV5-1 and TRBJ2-5; D not certain. CDR1 SGHRS and CDR2 YFSETQ come from the germline V gene. Trimming removed 0 bases at V and 1 base at J, with 4 bases between. CDR3 length: 13 residues. CDR3 region: CASSLASQETQYF. CDR3 in DNA: TGCGCCAGCAGCTTGGCTAGCCAAGAGACCCAGTACTTC.

This clone was detected only a few times. A read error may account for a junction end that differs from germline. The chain's CDR3 is CASSAPGLIRNTEAFF. The CDR3 nucleotides are TGTGCCAGCTCAGCACCGGGACTCATAAGAAACACTGAAGCTTTCTTT. The rearrangement links TRBV18 to TRBJ1-1; D perhaps matches TRBD1 (5 bases). Germline CDR1 is KGHSH and CDR2 is LQKENI. This CDR3 has 16 amino acids.

The rearrangement joins TRBV5-8 to TRBJ1-1; D uncertain. The V end lost 0 bases, the J end lost 3 bases, and 9 bases lay between the germline ends. Germline V gene data show CDR1 as SGHTS and CDR2 as YDEGEE. The CDR3 spans 14 residues. The CDR3 sequence: CASSLGGIHTEAFF. DNA of the CDR3: TGTGCCAGCAGCTTGGGAGGAATCCACACTGAAGCTTTCTTT.

The rearrangement uses TRBV13 and TRBJ2-7; TRBD2 might be the D (6 bases). V was shortened by 2 bases and J by 4 bases, with 18 bases between the two germline ends. Germline V gene sequence: CDR1 PRHDT, CDR2 FYEKMQ (reference sequence). CDR3 size: 16 residues. CDR3 sequence: CASSLMFRGKRYEQYF. Written as DNA, the CDR3 is TGTGCCAGCAGCTTAATGTTTCGGGGGAAGAGGTACGAGCAGTACTTC.

The chain links TRBV27 to TRBJ2-1; TRBD2 matches at 8 bases. The CDR3 extends over 14 amino acids. From germline, CDR1 is MNHEY and CDR2 SMNVEV (reference sequence). V shed 7 bases and J 15 bases; nucleotides not matched to a gene: 17. CDR3 nucleotide sequence: TGTGCCAGCACCAATTTTGGGCTAGCGGGTACCCCGTTCTTC. Translating it yields CASTNFGLAGTPFF.

The rearrangement links TRBV5-5 to TRBJ2-7; no reliable D call. Germline assignment: CDR1 SGHKS and CDR2 YYEKEE (reference sequence). The CDR3 covers 15 residues. Trimming shortened V by 0 bases and J by 3 bases, and 13 bases separated the two germline ends. DNA for the CDR3: TGTGCCAGCAGCTTGGCCCTCGGAGAAAGCTACGAGCAGTACTTC. This translates into CASSLALGESYEQYF. Supplemented by reference TRBV5-5 and TRBJ2-7, the full variable domain reads DAGVTQSPTHLIKTRGQQVTLRCSPISGHKSVSWYQQVLGQGPQFIFQYYEKEERGRGNFPDRFSARQFPNYSSELNVNALLLGDSALYLCASSLALGESYEQYFGPGTRLTVT.

V and J are TRBV6-1 and TRBJ2-7; 8 bases are shared with TRBD2. Germline CDR1 and CDR2: MNHNS and SASEGT. The CDR3 totals 15 residues. With V trimmed by 4 bases and J by 2 bases, 7 bases remained unmatched. The DNA of the CDR3 is TGTGCCAGCAGTGCTCCGGGACTAGGGACCTACGAGCAGTACTTC. This gives the protein CASSAPGLGTYEQYF.

This clone was recorded once. V is TRBV5-4 and J is TRBJ2-7; no clear D. Trimming removed 0 bases at V and 0 bases at J, with 7 bases between. CDR1 SGHNT and CDR2 YYREEE come from the germline V gene (reference sequence). This CDR3 is built from 14 residues. CDR3 sequence (DNA): TGTGCCAGCAGCTTGGGCGGCGACTCCTACGAGCAGTACTTC. Translation gives CASSLGGDSYEQYF. The complete variable domain, with remaining parts taken from reference TRBV5-4 and TRBJ2-7, reads ETGVTQSPTHLIKTRGQQVTLRCSSQSGHNTVSWYQQALGQGPQFIFQYYREEENGRGNFPPRFSGLQFPNYSSELNVNALELDDSALYLCASSLGGDSYEQYFGPGTRLTVT.

The chain employs TRBV7-9 and TRBJ1-2; 7 bases align to TRBD1. The germline gives CDR1 SEHNR, CDR2 FQNEAQ (reference sequence). J lost 4 bases, V lost 2 bases, and 4 bases had no gene match. This CDR3 has 14 residues. The CDR3 bases are TGTGCCAGCAGCTTAAGGGGGCGACCCTATGGCTACACCTTC. This codes for CASSLRGRPYGYTF.

In its sample, this clone ranks as medium-sized. Other DNA sequences in this sample translate to the same CDR3. The chain uses TRBV5-1 and TRBJ2-2; D is undetermined. CDR3 size: 13 residues. The V gene's germline CDR1 is SGHRS and CDR2 YFSETQ. Trimming shortened V by 1 base and J by 1 base, and 2 bases separated the two germline ends. The CDR3: CASSLLNTGELFF. The CDR3 DNA sequence: TGCGCCAGCAGCTTGTTGAACACCGGGGAGCTGTTTTTT. Using reference TRBV5-1 and TRBJ2-2 for the parts outside the CDR3, the full variable domain is KAGVTQTPRYLIKTRGQQVTLSCSPISGHRSVSWYQQTPGQGLQFLFEYFSETQRNKGNFPGRFSGRQFSNSRSEMNVSTLELGDSALYLCASSLLNTGELFFGEGSRLTVL.